This T cell receptor beta chain was obtained from a study of blood T cell repertoires in COVID-19. For the study at large: The origin of the acute and convalescent COVID-19 samples was the United States, Italy and Spain. PBMCs, B-cell-depleted T cells, or T cells provided the cDNA or gDNA that made up the material.

CDR3 length: 16 residues. Germline V gives CDR1 SEHNR, CDR2 FQNEAQ (reference sequence). The V gene lost 3 bases and the J gene lost 2 bases, with 14 bases spanning the gap. In the authors' methods: By means of reference gene primer amplification, nucleated cell counts were estimated. Generated by immunoSEQ multiplex PCR, the TCRdb table keeps only in-frame clones and is missing some. That table supplies the V and J calls and clone size; D and trimming were determined from the DNA. The sample yields about 74,000 clones, about 91% seen once. The sequencing sample was made of peripheral blood. The clonotype originates from a woman at least 80 years old with active or convalescent COVID-19. The chain joins TRBV7-9 to TRBJ1-3; D perhaps matches TRBD1 (6 bases). The CDR3: CASSFPRDKPGNTIYF. CDR3 coding DNA: TGTGCCAGCAGCTTTCCCCGGGACAAACCTGGAAACACCATATATTTT.